This TCR beta chain was captured in a study of chemoradiotherapy in HPV16-positive cancers. Whole-study results and caveats: For HPV16-positive patients, expanding HPV-responsive T cells associated with longer recurrence-free survival.

Generated by immunoSEQ multiplex PCR, the TCRdb table keeps only in-frame clones and is missing some. The sample records about 5,000 clones, just over 85% being singletons. Over chemoradiotherapy, repertoires were sampled more than once. Worth noting for this clone: What it recognizes is unknown.

Per the germline V gene, CDR1 is LNHNV and CDR2 is YYDKDF (reference sequence). V lost 1 base and J 5 bases, leaving 8 bases between the germline ends. This CDR3 is 14 amino acids long. The receptor comes from a human donor with HPV-associated anogenital cancer. The chain has TRBV15 and TRBJ1-4; TRBD1 is a possible D gene (5 bases). Source: blood, taken from a patient who underwent chemoradiotherapy. CDR3 residues: CATSRGRQNEKLFF. DNA for the CDR3: TGTGCCACCAGCAGAGGCAGACAGAATGAAAAACTGTTTTTT.